These T cell receptor beta chains were read from a single sample in a study of OX40 agonist ivuxolimab in advanced cancers. Assay used: immunoSEQ multiplex PCR; TCRdb lists only in-frame clones, some missing. This table has tens of thousands of clones, 84% appearing once. The input for sequencing was CD4+ or CD8+ T cells sorted from blood, taken in a trial of the OX40 agonist ivuxolimab. These receptors were collected from an adult with an advanced solid tumor such as melanoma, head and neck, liver or kidney cancer. Each CDR3 is given with its conserved first and last residue. The D gene is left open where the match is weak. The listing skips clone size in some rows; elsewhere it reads once, few, many or a size class.

cdr3_nt	cdr3_aa	d_call	clone_size	v_call	j_call
TGTGCCAGTAGCTATGGGAGAGACAAAGAGACCCAGTACTTC	CASSYGRDKETQYF	.	.	TRBV19	TRBJ2-5
TGTGCCAGCAGCCAAGATTTAACTAGCGGGAGGGTTGTTCAAGAGACCCAGTACTTC	CASSQDLTSGRVVQETQYF	TRBD2	.	TRBV14	TRBJ2-5
TGTGCCAGTTGTAAAGTGCGGGGCCCCACAGATACGCAGTATTTT	CASCKVRGPTDTQYF	.	.	TRBV21-1	TRBJ2-3
TGTGCCAGCAGCGTACAGGGGGAAGGTTATGGCTACACCTTC	CASSVQGEGYGYTF	TRBD1	.	TRBV5-6	TRBJ1-2
TGTGCCAGCAGCTTTACCCCGGCCTCAGACGAGACCCAGTACTTC	CASSFTPASDETQYF	.	.	TRBV7-2	TRBJ2-5
TGTGCCAGCAGCTTAGGTCGAGTGAGCGGGGGGGCCTCGAGGACAGATACGCAGTATTTT	CASSLGRVSGGASRTDTQYF	TRBD2	.	TRBV7-8	TRBJ2-3
TGTGCCAGCAGCTTAAGGGTGGGAGCCGTTAATCAGCCCCAGCATTTT	CASSLRVGAVNQPQHF	.	.	TRBV7-2	TRBJ1-5
TGTGCCAGCGCGGGGGGCAGGGGTCTTTACTATGGCTACACCTTC	CASAGGRGLYYGYTF	.	.	TRBV7-9	TRBJ1-2
TGCGCCAGCAGCTTCCAGGACAGGCTGGGGGAGCAGTACTTC	CASSFQDRLGEQYF	TRBD1	few	TRBV4-1	TRBJ2-7
TGTGCCAGCAGCTTGGGTTGGGGACAGGGAAACACCATATATTTT	CASSLGWGQGNTIYF	TRBD1	.	TRBV5-5	TRBJ1-3
TGCGCCAGCAGAAGGGGCATGGGTAGCACAGATACGCAGTATTTT	CASRRGMGSTDTQYF	.	.	TRBV5-1	TRBJ2-3
TGCGCCAGCAGCTTGGCCTCAGATACGCAGTATTTT	CASSLASDTQYF	.	.	TRBV5-1	TRBJ2-3
TGTGCCAGCAGCAGGGGACAGGGGGCGCCCGGAAACACCATATATTTT	CASSRGQGAPGNTIYF	TRBD1	.	TRBV5-6	TRBJ1-3
TGCGCCAGCAGCTGGAGGGCGGGTGCTGAGCAGTTCTTC	CASSWRAGAEQFF	.	.	TRBV5-1	TRBJ2-1
TGTGCCAGCAGCTTTCAGGGGGGCGGGGAGCTGTTTTTT	CASSFQGGGELFF	.	.	TRBV7-2	TRBJ2-2
TGTGCCAGCAGCTTGCAGGGGGGGAACCACAATGAGCAGTTCTTC	CASSLQGGNHNEQFF	.	.	TRBV7-3	TRBJ2-1
TGTGCCAGCAGCCCAAGAGTTCGGCAGGGGGAGGCTGGCTACACCTTC	CASSPRVRQGEAGYTF	TRBD1	.	TRBV7-9	TRBJ1-2
TGTGCCAGTAGGACCGGGACTAGCGGGAGTTCAGATACGCAGTATTTT	CASRTGTSGSSDTQYF	TRBD2	.	TRBV19	TRBJ2-3
TGTGCCAGCTCCCAATGGACAGCCCAAGAGACCCAGTACTTC	CASSQWTAQETQYF	.	once	TRBV18	TRBJ2-5
TGTGCCAGCTCACACCGGGACAGTGGGTTTCGCTATGGCTACACCTTC	CASSHRDSGFRYGYTF	TRBD1	.	TRBV18	TRBJ1-2
TGTGCCAGCAGCGCCGATGGGACAGGGGGAGAGACCCAGTACTTC	CASSADGTGGETQYF	TRBD1	few	TRBV9	TRBJ2-5
TGTGCCAGCAGCGTTGGCCCGAGGGGCTCTGGAAACACCATATATTTT	CASSVGPRGSGNTIYF	.	.	TRBV9	TRBJ1-3
TGTGCCAGCAGCTTGGACACTGGCACAGATACGCAGTATTTT	CASSLDTGTDTQYF	.	.	TRBV5-4	TRBJ2-3
TGTGCCAGCAGCTTGTCTGGGCCGACCAAAAACATTCAGTACTTC	CASSLSGPTKNIQYF	.	.	TRBV5-4	TRBJ2-4
TGTGCCAGCAGTTTGCCGGGACTAGCGGACCGCCGGGAGCTGTTTTTT	CASSLPGLADRRELFF	TRBD2	.	TRBV6-6	TRBJ2-2
TGTGCCAGCAGTGAGCGCGGGTATGGCTACACCTTC	CASSERGYGYTF	.	few	TRBV2	TRBJ1-2
TGTGCCAGCACCGGGGGCGTAGGCCAAAAAGCTTTCTTT	CASTGGVGQKAFF	.	.	TRBV5-6	TRBJ1-1
TGTGCCAGCAGACCGAGATGGACTAGCGGTCAAGAGACCCAGTACTTC	CASRPRWTSGQETQYF	TRBD2	.	TRBV7-8	TRBJ2-5
TGCGCCAGCAGCTCGGACCCTGACAATGAGCAGTTCTTC	CASSSDPDNEQFF	.	.	TRBV5-1	TRBJ2-1
TGTGCCAGTAGTACCCCCGGACAGGGAAGCAATCAGCCCCAGCATTTT	CASSTPGQGSNQPQHF	TRBD1	.	TRBV19	TRBJ1-5
TGTGCCAGCTCTGGGACCCACGGCTCTGGAAACACCATATATTTT	CASSGTHGSGNTIYF	.	.	TRBV18	TRBJ1-3
TGTGCCAGTAGCCGGACTAGCGGGGCCTCAGAGACCCAGTACTTC	CASSRTSGASETQYF	TRBD2	.	TRBV19	TRBJ2-5
TGTGCCAGCAGCCCCGAAGCCAGGGGCTCCTACGAGCAGTACTTC	CASSPEARGSYEQYF	.	.	TRBV7-8	TRBJ2-7
TGTGCCAGCTCAACCGGTGGTAATATAAACTACGAGCAGTACTTC	CASSTGGNINYEQYF	.	.	TRBV18	TRBJ2-7
TGTGCCAGCACCCGGGACAGAGTCACAGATACGCAGTATTTT	CASTRDRVTDTQYF	TRBD1	.	TRBV7-2	TRBJ2-3
TGTGCCAGCAGCTTAACGAGGTCCCCCCTCCTGTTTTTT	CASSLTRSPLLFF	.	few	TRBV13	TRBJ2-2
TGTGCCAGAAGCTTGAGTCGTGTCTCGCACGAGCAGTACTTC	CARSLSRVSHEQYF	.	.	TRBV5-3	TRBJ2-7
TGCGCCAGCAGCTTGGGAGGGGTAGATCAGCCCCAGCATTTT	CASSLGGVDQPQHF	.	once	TRBV5-1	TRBJ1-5
TGCGCCAGCAGCTTGGCACTGACTAGCGGAACCTACAATGAGCAGTTCTTC	CASSLALTSGTYNEQFF	TRBD2	once	TRBV5-1	TRBJ2-1
TGCGCCAGCAGCCAACGGACAGGAGGCTATAACTATGGCTACACCTTC	CASSQRTGGYNYGYTF	TRBD1	.	TRBV4-3	TRBJ1-2
TGTGCCAGCAGCGCCGGACCCCGGCGGGACCCCTACGAGCAGTACTTC	CASSAGPRRDPYEQYF	.	.	TRBV9	TRBJ2-7
TGTGCCAGCAGCTTCCAGGGGGCCCTAAACTCTGGAAACACCATATATTTT	CASSFQGALNSGNTIYF	TRBD1	.	TRBV5-4	TRBJ1-3
TGTGCCAGCAGCTTAGAGGGACTGCATGGTGAGCAGTTCTTC	CASSLEGLHGEQFF	.	.	TRBV7-8	TRBJ2-1
TGTGCCAGCAGCTTAGGGGGCACTAGACGCGAGCAGTACTTC	CASSLGGTRREQYF	.	.	TRBV7-3	TRBJ2-7
TGTGCCAGTAGTCTTGGGACAGGGGATTTTACCTACGAGCAGTACTTC	CASSLGTGDFTYEQYF	TRBD1	once	TRBV19	TRBJ2-7
TGTGCCAGCAGCTCCCAGGGGTATGGCTACACCTTC	CASSSQGYGYTF	.	once	TRBV7-2	TRBJ1-2
TGTGCCAGCAGCTCGGGACAGGGAAGGACCCAGTACTTC	CASSSGQGRTQYF	TRBD1	.	TRBV7-2	TRBJ2-5
TGTGCCAGCAGCGTAGGTTGGACAGGGTACACCGGGGAGCTGTTTTTT	CASSVGWTGYTGELFF	TRBD1	.	TRBV9	TRBJ2-2
TGTGCCAGCAGCAGGGCTATTAATGAAAAACTGTTTTTT	CASSRAINEKLFF	.	.	TRBV2	TRBJ1-4
TGTGCCAGCAGTCGACGACAGGGGAACACCGGGGAGCTGTTTTTT	CASSRRQGNTGELFF	TRBD1	.	TRBV5-4	TRBJ2-2
TGTGCCAGCAGCCTCACGGATGGCTCACCCCTCCACTTT	CASSLTDGSPLHF	.	.	TRBV11-2	TRBJ1-6
TGTGCCTGGAGTGTAGGCGGGACCTACGAGCAGTACTTC	CAWSVGGTYEQYF	.	.	TRBV5-6	TRBJ2-7
TGTGCCTGGAGCCGGCGGGGCGAGGGCACTGAAGCTTTCTTT	CAWSRRGEGTEAFF	.	.	TRBV30	TRBJ1-1
TGTGCCAGCAGTGAATATGGGACAGGTTATTTC	CASSEYGTGYF	TRBD1	.	TRBV25-1	TRBJ2-7
TGCGCCAGCACCCCTCAGAGGGGAGGGGGCTATAGCAATCAGCCCCAGCATTTT	CASTPQRGGGYSNQPQHF	TRBD1	.	TRBV10-1	TRBJ1-5
TGTGCCAGTAGTAAGGGGGGGCCCGAGCAGTTCTTC	CASSKGGPEQFF	.	.	TRBV19	TRBJ2-1
TGCGCCAGCAGCCAACAGGTCAGGCTAGCGGGAGACGAGACCCAGTACTTC	CASSQQVRLAGDETQYF	TRBD2	.	TRBV4-3	TRBJ2-5
TGTGCCAGCAGTCTCGAGCGGGACAGCTACAATGAGCAGTTCTTC	CASSLERDSYNEQFF	.	.	TRBV6-4	TRBJ2-1
TGTGCCAGCAGCGTGGACAGGGGGAACTACGAGCAGTACTTC	CASSVDRGNYEQYF	TRBD1	.	TRBV4-2	TRBJ2-7
TGTGCCAGCAGTGAAGGGGGAGGGAACTATGGCTACACCTTC	CASSEGGGNYGYTF	.	.	TRBV6-1	TRBJ1-2